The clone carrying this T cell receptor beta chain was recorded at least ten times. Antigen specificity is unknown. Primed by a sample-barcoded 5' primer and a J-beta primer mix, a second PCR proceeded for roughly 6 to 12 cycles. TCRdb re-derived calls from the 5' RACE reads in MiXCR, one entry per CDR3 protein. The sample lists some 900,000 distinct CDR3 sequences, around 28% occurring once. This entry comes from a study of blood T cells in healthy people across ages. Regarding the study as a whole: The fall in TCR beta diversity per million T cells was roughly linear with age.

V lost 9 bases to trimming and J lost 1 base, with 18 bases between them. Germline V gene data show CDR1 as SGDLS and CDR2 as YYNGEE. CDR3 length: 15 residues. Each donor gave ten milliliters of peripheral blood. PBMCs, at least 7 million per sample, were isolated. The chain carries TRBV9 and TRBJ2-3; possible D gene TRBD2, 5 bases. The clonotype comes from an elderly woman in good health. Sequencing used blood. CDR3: CANGKSLCRTDTQYF. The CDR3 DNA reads TGTGCCAACGGGAAGTCGCTCTGTCGCACAGATACGCAGTATTTT.